The 23 T cell receptor beta chains listed next were all sequenced from one sample in a study. Treg sorting used a CD4+CD25+CD127-/low gate. In TCRdb, the 5' RACE reads were re-called with MiXCR into one record per CDR3 protein. The sample includes 4,900 or so distinct CDR3 sequences, approximately 72% of them seen just once. Sequenced sample: Tregs sorted from blood. The receptors derive from a female donor with breast cancer.

This chain connects TRBV6-5 to TRBJ2-7; tentative D call: TRBD1 (6 bases). This CDR3 is built from 16 residues. The V gene lost 5 bases and the J gene lost 3 bases, with 20 bases spanning the gap. Germline V gene data show CDR1 as MNHEY and CDR2 as SVGAGI. The CDR3 DNA follows: TGTGCCAGCAGTGAACCCACCGGGACACCACACTACGAGCAGTACTTC. Its protein product is CASSEPTGTPHYEQYF.

This clonotype was seen more than once but under ten times. The chain combines TRBV5-1 with TRBJ1-1; 7 bases align to TRBD1. Germline V gives CDR1 SGHRS, CDR2 YFSETQ. The CDR3 length is 14 residues. The J segment lost 8 bases and the V segment lost 2 bases, leaving 9 bases of the junction unmatched. The CDR3 reads CASSLDDRAREAFF. DNA for the CDR3: TGCGCCAGCAGCTTAGATGACAGGGCTCGAGAAGCTTTCTTT. Variable domain in full (rest from reference TRBV5-1 and TRBJ1-1): KAGVTQTPRYLIKTRGQQVTLSCSPISGHRSVSWYQQTPGQGLQFLFEYFSETQRNKGNFPGRFSGRQFSNSRSEMNVSTLELGDSALYLCASSLDDRAREAFFGQGTRLTVV.

This clonotype was found a few times. The J gene is TRBJ1-2, the V gene TRBV10-3, with D possibly matching TRBD1 (5 bases). The CDR3 runs to 16 residues. Germline CDR1 ENHRY, CDR2 SYGVKD. The V and J ends lost 2 bases and 1 base respectively, with 14 bases between them. CDR3 protein: CAISEQDRSLNYGYTF. CDR3 nucleotides: TGTGCCATCAGTGAGCAAGACAGAAGCCTTAACTATGGCTACACCTTC.

The chain joins TRBV7-3 to TRBJ2-7; no clear D gene. CDR1 is SGHTA and CDR2 is FQGTGA in the germline V gene. The CDR3 has 14 amino acids. Trimming removed 5 bases at V and 4 bases at J, with 15 bases between. This CDR3 is CASSTTPSGYEQYF. CDR3 nucleotide sequence: TGTGCCAGCAGCACTACCCCGAGTGGGTACGAGCAGTACTTC. Full variable domain (remainder filled in from reference TRBV7-3 and TRBJ2-7): GAGVSQTPSNKVTEKGKYVELRCDPISGHTALYWYRQSLGQGPEFLIYFQGTGAADDSGLPNDRFFAVRPEGSVSTLKIQRTERGDSAVYLCASSTTPSGYEQYFGPGTRLTVT.

The J gene is TRBJ2-3, the V gene TRBV7-9; 8 nucleotides line up with TRBD2. V shed 5 bases, J shed 0 bases, and the junction held 4 bases outside the gene matches. The CDR3 covers 15 residues. Germline CDR1 and CDR2: SEHNR and FQNEAQ (reference sequence). In DNA, the CDR3 is TGTGCCAGCAGCCTGAGCGGGGGAAGCACAGATACGCAGTATTTT. Translated, it gives CASSLSGGSTDTQYF.

This rearrangement joins TRBV29-1 to TRBJ1-2; possibly TRBD1 for D (5 bases). The CDR3 is made up of 11 amino acids. The germline CDR1 and CDR2 sequences are SQVTM and ANQGSEA. Trimming took 3 bases from V and 14 from J, leaving 16 bases between them. In nucleotides, the CDR3 is TGCAGCGTTGATCTGGAGGGGCCCGAAACCTTC. Its translation: CSVDLEGPETF.

The chain employs TRBV7-6 and TRBJ1-5, with D perhaps TRBD1 (5 bases). V lost 2 bases, J lost 2 bases, and 13 bases lay in between. CDR3 length equals 16 residues. Per the germline V gene, CDR1 is SGHVS and CDR2 is FNYEAQ. The CDR3 DNA follows: TGTGCCAGCAGCTTATCGCCGGGCAGGGGCAATCAGCCCCAGCATTTT. Residues: CASSLSPGRGNQPQHF.

V is TRBV5-1 and J is TRBJ2-1; D is perhaps TRBD2 (5 bases). Germline V lookup: CDR1 SGHRS, CDR2 YFSETQ. The length of the CDR3 is 15 residues. Trimming shortened V by 4 bases and J by 5 bases, and 16 bases separated the two germline ends. The CDR3 DNA follows: TGCGCCAGCAGCCACGGGATATCTGACGACAATGAGCAGTTCTTC. Translating it yields CASSHGISDDNEQFF.

V is TRBV12-3 or TRBV12-4 and J is TRBJ1-2, with D possibly being TRBD1 (5 bases). This CDR3 is built from 14 residues. Trimming left V 5 bases short and J 4 bases short, with 14 bases between. CDR3 bases: TGTGCCAGCAGTCCGGCAGGGAGATCCTATGGCTACACCTTC. This gives the protein CASSPAGRSYGYTF.

In DNA form, the CDR3 reads TGCAGTGCAATAGCGGGCGCAGTTGGTCACAATGAGCAGTTCTTC. Encoded protein: CSAIAGAVGHNEQFF. The V gene is TRBV20-1, the J gene TRBJ2-1, with 7 bases that match TRBD2. V was pared by 6 bases and J by 5 bases, with 13 bases of the junction left unmatched. Germline values: CDR1 DFQATT, CDR2 SNEGSKA (reference sequence). The CDR3 loop spans 15 amino acids.

CDR3 sequence reads: CASSGQGKAFF. The CDR3 DNA reads as TGTGCCAGCAGTGGGCAGGGGAAAGCTTTCTTT. This sequence joins TRBV25-1 and TRBJ1-1; maybe TRBD1 (6 bases). This CDR3 has 11 amino acids. Trimming removed 4 bases at V and 9 bases at J, with 9 bases between. CDR1 is MGHDK and CDR2 is SYGVNS in the germline V gene.

This rearrangement joins TRBV10-2 to TRBJ2-7; 9 positions agree with TRBD1. V lost 8 bases, J lost 3 bases, and 8 bases stayed unmatched. Germline V CDR1 and CDR2: WSHSY, SAAADI. The CDR3 totals 14 residues. CDR3 amino acids: CASATGTGIYEQYF. The CDR3 region has the DNA TGCGCCAGCGCAACCGGGACAGGGATCTACGAGCAGTACTTC.

This chain connects TRBV5-1 to TRBJ2-1; D may be TRBD1 (6 bases). Trimming cost V 0 bases and J 0 bases, with 10 bases left between them. Germline assignment: CDR1 SGHRS and CDR2 YFSETQ. CDR3 length: 16 residues. The CDR3 spells CASSLDGRGSYNEQFF. The DNA for the CDR3 is TGCGCCAGCAGCTTGGATGGCAGGGGCTCCTACAATGAGCAGTTCTTC.

The chain uses TRBV7-9 and TRBJ1-1, with D unresolved. This CDR3 region has 14 residues. CDR1 SEHNR and CDR2 FQNEAQ come from the germline V gene (reference sequence). V was shortened by 1 base and J by 1 base, with 7 bases between the two germline ends. The CDR3 region is CASSLVRPNTEAFF. CDR3 sequence (DNA): TGTGCCAGCAGCTTAGTGCGGCCGAACACTGAAGCTTTCTTT. Supplemented by reference TRBV7-9 and TRBJ1-1, the full variable domain reads DTGVSQNPRHKITKRGQNVTFRCDPISEHNRLYWYRQTLGQGPEFLTYFQNEAQLEKSRLLSDRFSAERPKGSFSTLEIQRTEQGDSAMYLCASSLVRPNTEAFFGQGTRLTVV.

Points on this clonotype: Given the absence of the conserved phenylalanine or tryptophan at the CDR3 end, a read error is likely. The genes are TRBV9 and TRBJ1-2; D not certain. The CDR3 has 14 amino acids. Germline CDR1 SGDLS, CDR2 YYNGEE. With 5 bases removed from V and 0 bases from J, the gap between germline ends came to 11 bases. DNA for the CDR3: TGTGCCAGCAGTCCCCCCTCGTCTAACTATGGCTACACCTAC. Protein sequence: CASSPPSSNYGYTY.

V and J are TRBV20-1 and TRBJ2-7; 11 bases are shared with TRBD1. Germline trimming cut 6 bases from V and 3 bases from J; bases unmatched to any gene: 4. Germline V CDR1 and CDR2: DFQATT, SNEGSKA (reference sequence). The CDR3 runs 13 residues. CDR3 region: CSAPGQGVYEQYF. CDR3 nucleotides: TGCAGTGCGCCGGGACAGGGGGTCTACGAGCAGTACTTC.

CDR3 DNA sequence: TGCGCCAGCAGCTTAGGACCAGATCGCCTCCTCGAGCAGTACTTC. It specifies CASSLGPDRLLEQYF. This chain joins TRBV5-1 and TRBJ2-7; D gene unclear. Germline CDR1 reads SGHRS; CDR2 reads YFSETQ. This CDR3 contains 15 residues. V lost 2 bases to trimming and J lost 6 bases, with 18 bases between them.

This chain connects TRBV27 to TRBJ2-7, with D perhaps TRBD1 or TRBD2 (6 bases each). Per germline, CDR1 MNHEY and CDR2 SMNVEV (reference sequence). Trimming cost V 2 bases and J 5 bases, with 10 bases left between them. This CDR3 region has 13 residues. The CDR3 loop is CASSLTGRHEQYF. The CDR3, as DNA: TGTGCCAGCAGTTTAACAGGGAGGCACGAGCAGTACTTC.

CDR3 sequence reads: CASSSLGGGRVNEQFF. The CDR3 DNA sequence: TGTGCCAGCAGTTCCCTAGGTGGCGGGAGAGTAAATGAGCAGTTCTTC. The chain carries TRBV12-3 or TRBV12-4 and TRBJ2-1; TRBD2 matches 7 bases. This CDR3 comprises 16 residues. With V trimmed by 4 bases and J by 7 bases, 13 bases remained unmatched.

Points on this clonotype: Since no conserved phenylalanine or tryptophan closes the CDR3, a read error is the likely cause. This sequence joins TRBV20-1 and TRBJ1-6, with a possible D match to TRBD1 (5 bases). The CDR3 length is 14 residues. The V and J ends lost 2 bases and 5 bases respectively, with 10 bases between them. Germline loops: CDR1 DFQATT, CDR2 SNEGSKA (reference sequence). CDR3 in amino acids: CSARQGRDNSPLHV. CDR3 in DNA: TGCAGTGCTAGACAGGGTCGAGATAATTCACCCCTCCACGTT.

This clonotype was counted a few times. The V gene is TRBV5-1, the J gene TRBJ2-5; D might be TRBD1 or TRBD2, each matching 5 bases. Germline CDR1 SGHRS, CDR2 YFSETQ. The CDR3 is 14 amino acids. V shed 1 base and J shed 2 bases, with 9 bases lying between them. The CDR3 region is CASSLSEGQETQYF. DNA for the CDR3: TGCGCCAGCAGCTTGTCAGAGGGGCAAGAGACCCAGTACTTC.

The rearrangement joins TRBV2 to TRBJ1-2; no reliable D call. CDR1 and CDR2 (germline): SNHLY, FYNNEI. The V end was cut by 2 bases, the J end by 6 bases, with 7 bases between. The CDR3 extends over 12 amino acids. This CDR3 reads CASSESVDGYTF. The CDR3 bases are TGTGCCAGCAGTGAATCTGTGGATGGCTACACCTTC.

The chain recombines TRBV2 with TRBJ2-3; maybe TRBD1 (7 bases). The V end was cut by 7 bases, the J end by 0 bases, with 20 bases between. The CDR3 is 17 residues long. Germline values: CDR1 SNHLY, CDR2 FYNNEI. Here the CDR3 reads CASKGAPSERSTDTQYF. CDR3 in DNA: TGTGCCAGCAAGGGGGCACCTAGCGAACGTAGCACAGATACGCAGTATTTT. The complete variable domain, with remaining parts taken from reference TRBV2 and TRBJ2-3, reads EPEVTQTPSHQVTQMGQEVILRCVPISNHLYFYWYRQILGQKVEFLVSFYNNEISEKSEIFDDQFSVERPDGSNFTLKIRSTKLEDSAMYFCASKGAPSERSTDTQYFGPGTRLTVL.